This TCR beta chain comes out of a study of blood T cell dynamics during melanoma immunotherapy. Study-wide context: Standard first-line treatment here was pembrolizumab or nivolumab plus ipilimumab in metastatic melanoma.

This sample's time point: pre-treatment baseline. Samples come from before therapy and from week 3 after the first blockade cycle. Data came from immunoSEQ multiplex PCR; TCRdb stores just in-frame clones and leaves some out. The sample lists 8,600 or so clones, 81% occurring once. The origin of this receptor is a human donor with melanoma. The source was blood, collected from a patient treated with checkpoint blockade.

CDR3 loop: CASSLAGGENYGYTF. Here the CDR3 DNA reads TGCGCCAGCAGCTTGGCCGGGGGTGAGAACTATGGCTACACCTTC. The chain recombines TRBV5-1 with TRBJ1-2, with D possibly matching TRBD1 (5 bases). The CDR3 runs 15 residues. Looked up from germline, CDR1 is SGHRS and CDR2 is YFSETQ. V lost 0 bases and J lost 2, with 11 bases in between.